The clone carrying this TCR beta chain has just one count. Its antigen remains unknown. The data originate from a study of CD8 T cells in ankylosing spondylitis. Study-wide results and limits: The study looked at matched synovial fluid samples from ankylosing spondylitis patients. Disease-linked clones were reported to be significantly enriched there. Peripheral blood samples showed relatively rare disease-linked clones, and these clones were CD8+. Blood from ankylosing spondylitis patients appeared to carry a characteristic eight-variant TCR beta motif.

Using quantitative 5'-RACE with molecular barcodes, the authors made TCR beta libraries. TCRdb reanalysed the 5' RACE reads using MiXCR and keeps one entry per CDR3 protein. There are 200,000 or so distinct CDR3 sequences in the sample; more than 25% occur only once, and approximately 6.6% lies in the top ten. V gave up 4 bases and J gave up 3 bases; unmatched junction bases: 9. The length of the CDR3 is 16 residues. Germline CDR1 LGHNA, CDR2 YNFKEQ. The sequence was obtained from a male donor with ankylosing spondylitis or in good health (not recorded which). The sample taken for sequencing was blood, either unsorted or a sorted T cell fraction (not recorded which). The chain joins TRBV4-2 to TRBJ2-5; TRBD2 aligns across 9 bases. CDR3 in amino acids: CASSPAGGQGEETQYF. The CDR3 DNA reads TGTGCCAGCAGCCCAGCGGGAGGCCAAGGTGAAGAGACCCAGTACTTC.